This TCR beta chain was identified during a study of cytomegalovirus exposure and HLA in healthy donors. Study-level points and caveats: Reportedly, fewer N-insertions than the approximately 690-donor mean appeared in an Asian-associated ancestry cluster in a later analysis. Accurate HLA-A and HLA-B prediction from TCR beta sequences was reported for most subjects.

This clone was observed a handful of times. Its target is not known. 13 Jbeta primers and 60 Vbeta primers were used for the PCR. Measured with immunoSEQ multiplex PCR; TCRdb has only the in-frame clones, and not every one. There are 150,000 to 200,000 clones in the sample; around 80% occur only once, and 4% to 4.5% lies in the top ten. Trimming cost V 8 bases and J 8 bases; bases outside gene matches: 9. Germline lookup yields CDR1 SQVTM and CDR2 ANQGSEA. CDR3 size: 15 residues. The sequence came from a woman aged 25 to 39 in good health and CMV-seropositive. Sequences were obtained from PBMCs. V and J are TRBV29-1 and TRBJ2-1; 16 nucleotides match TRBD2. The CDR3 sequence: CSITGTSGGAYEQFF. CDR3 sequence (DNA): TGCAGCATTACCGGGACTAGCGGGGGGGCGTATGAGCAGTTCTTC.